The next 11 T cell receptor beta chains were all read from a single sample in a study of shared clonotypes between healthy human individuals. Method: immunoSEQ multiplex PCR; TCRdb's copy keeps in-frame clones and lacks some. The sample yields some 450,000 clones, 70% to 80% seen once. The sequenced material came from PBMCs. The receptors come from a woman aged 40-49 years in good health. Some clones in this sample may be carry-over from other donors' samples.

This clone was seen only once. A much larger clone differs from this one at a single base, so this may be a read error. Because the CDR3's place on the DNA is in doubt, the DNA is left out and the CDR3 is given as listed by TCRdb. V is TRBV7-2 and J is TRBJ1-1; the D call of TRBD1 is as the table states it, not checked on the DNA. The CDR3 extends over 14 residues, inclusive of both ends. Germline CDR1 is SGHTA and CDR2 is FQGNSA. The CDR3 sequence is CASSWGQGSAETFF.

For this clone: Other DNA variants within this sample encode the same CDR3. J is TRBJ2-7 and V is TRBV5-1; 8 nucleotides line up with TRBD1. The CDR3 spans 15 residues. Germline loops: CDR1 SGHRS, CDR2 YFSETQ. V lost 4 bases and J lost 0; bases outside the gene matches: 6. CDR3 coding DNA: TGCGCCAGCAGCCCAACAGGGGGGAGCTCCTACGAGCAGTACTTC. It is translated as CASSPTGGSSYEQYF.

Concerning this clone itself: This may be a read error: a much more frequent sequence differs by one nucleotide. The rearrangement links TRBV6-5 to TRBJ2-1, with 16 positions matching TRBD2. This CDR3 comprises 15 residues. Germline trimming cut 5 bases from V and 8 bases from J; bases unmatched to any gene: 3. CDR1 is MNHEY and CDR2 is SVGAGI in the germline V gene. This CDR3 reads CASSQGTSGRDEQFF. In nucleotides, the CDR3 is TGTGCCAGCAGTCAAGGGACTAGCGGGAGGGATGAGCAGTTCTTC.

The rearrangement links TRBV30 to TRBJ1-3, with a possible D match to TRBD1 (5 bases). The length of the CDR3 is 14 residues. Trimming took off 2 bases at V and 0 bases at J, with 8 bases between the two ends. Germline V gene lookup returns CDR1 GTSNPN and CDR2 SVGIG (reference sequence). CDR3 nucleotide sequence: TGTGCCTGGAGTCGGGGGATCTCTGGAAACACCATATATTTT. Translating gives CAWSRGISGNTIYF.

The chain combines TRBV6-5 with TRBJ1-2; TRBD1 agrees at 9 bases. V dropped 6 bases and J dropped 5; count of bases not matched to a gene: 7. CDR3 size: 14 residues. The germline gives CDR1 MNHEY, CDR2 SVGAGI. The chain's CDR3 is CASRRGTGWYGYTF. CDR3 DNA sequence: TGTGCCAGCAGACGCGGGACAGGGTGGTATGGCTACACCTTC.

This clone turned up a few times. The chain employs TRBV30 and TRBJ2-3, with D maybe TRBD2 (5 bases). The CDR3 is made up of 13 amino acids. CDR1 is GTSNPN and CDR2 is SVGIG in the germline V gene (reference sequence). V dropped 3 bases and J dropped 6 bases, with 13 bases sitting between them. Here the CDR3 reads CAWRKGGEDTQYF. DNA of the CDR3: TGTGCCTGGAGAAAAGGTGGGGAGGATACGCAGTATTTT.

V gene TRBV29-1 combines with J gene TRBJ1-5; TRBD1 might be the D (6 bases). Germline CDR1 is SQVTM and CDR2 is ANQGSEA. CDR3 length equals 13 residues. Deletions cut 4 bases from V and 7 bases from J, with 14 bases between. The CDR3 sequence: CSVALTGMQPQHF. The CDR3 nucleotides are TGCAGCGTTGCCCTAACAGGGATGCAGCCCCAGCATTTT.

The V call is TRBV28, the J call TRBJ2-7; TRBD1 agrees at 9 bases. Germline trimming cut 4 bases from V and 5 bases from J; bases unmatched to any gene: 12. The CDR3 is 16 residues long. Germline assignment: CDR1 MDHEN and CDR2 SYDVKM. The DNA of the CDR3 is TGTGCCAGCAGTTCGCTCAAAAGGGACAGGGCCCACGAGCAGTACTTC. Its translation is CASSSLKRDRAHEQYF.

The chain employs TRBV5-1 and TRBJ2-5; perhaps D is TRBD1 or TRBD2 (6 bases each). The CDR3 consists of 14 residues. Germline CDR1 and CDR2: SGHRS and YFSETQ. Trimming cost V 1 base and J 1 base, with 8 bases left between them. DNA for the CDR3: TGCGCCAGCAGCTTGTGGGGGGCCCAAGAGACCCAGTACTTC. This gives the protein CASSLWGAQETQYF. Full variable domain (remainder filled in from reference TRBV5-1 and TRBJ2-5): KAGVTQTPRYLIKTRGQQVTLSCSPISGHRSVSWYQQTPGQGLQFLFEYFSETQRNKGNFPGRFSGRQFSNSRSEMNVSTLELGDSALYLCASSLWGAQETQYFGPGTRLLVL.

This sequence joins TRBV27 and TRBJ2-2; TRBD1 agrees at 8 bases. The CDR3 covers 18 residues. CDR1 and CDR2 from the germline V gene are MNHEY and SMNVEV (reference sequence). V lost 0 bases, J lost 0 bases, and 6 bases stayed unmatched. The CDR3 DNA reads TGTGCCAGCAGTTTATCACAGGGGGGCTTTTCGAACACCGGGGAGCTGTTTTTT. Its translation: CASSLSQGGFSNTGELFF.

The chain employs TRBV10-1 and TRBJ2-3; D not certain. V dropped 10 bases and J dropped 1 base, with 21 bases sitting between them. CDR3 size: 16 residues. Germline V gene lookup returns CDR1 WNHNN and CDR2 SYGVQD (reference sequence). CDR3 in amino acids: CAIQVGWQEGTDTQYF. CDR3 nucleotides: TGCGCCATCCAAGTGGGCTGGCAAGAAGGCACAGATACGCAGTATTTT.